This record concerns one TCR beta chain sequence. Its antigen is currently unknown. Trimming took 10 bases from V and 7 from J, leaving 16 bases between them. The CDR3 is 12 amino acids. Germline V gene data show CDR1 as MDHEN and CDR2 as SYDVKM. This sample is drawn from a study of T cell responses to AZD1222 COVID-19 vaccine. Study-wide results and caveats: The donor cohort was predominantly white British with a female majority, and clonal diversity may have been underestimated. Receipt of two AZD1222 doses was followed by a rise in Spike-specific TCR breadth and depth. Samples come after the peak T cell response, not at day 14.

Data came from immunoSEQ multiplex PCR; TCRdb stores just in-frame clones and leaves some out. The sample shows about 40,000 clones, about 90% of them seen only once. The gene calls are TRBV28 and TRBJ1-1; weak D call: TRBD1 (5 bases). The sample consisted of peripheral blood, taken 28 days after the second dose of the MenACWY control vaccine. The receptor was isolated from an adult who received the MenACWY meningococcal vaccine as a control. CDR3 protein: CAIPGGGIEAFF. The CDR3 DNA reads as TGTGCCATTCCCGGGGGGGGAATTGAAGCTTTCTTT.